This TCR beta chain was recovered during a study of T cells in Graves' hyperthyroidism and ophthalmopathy. Study results and limitations: Model predictions of ophthalmopathy came a median 6.5 months before onset.

It was RNA transcripts that yielded the amplified TCR beta CDR3 regions. Carried out on the TCR CDR3, a first-round RT-PCR used the HTBI primer set. TCRdb analysed the multiplex PCR reads with MiXCR anew, one entry per CDR3 protein. The sample records 560,000 or so distinct CDR3 sequences, around 46% being singletons. The CDR3 consists of 15 residues. Germline loops: CDR1 SEHNR, CDR2 FQNEAQ (reference sequence). Deletions cut 8 bases from V and 0 bases from J, with 13 bases between. As for this clonotype: Antigen specificity is unknown.

The V call is TRBV7-9, the J call TRBJ1-4; D remains ambiguous. This receptor was obtained from a young woman with Graves' hyperthyroidism. The sequenced material came from peripheral blood or thyroid tissue (not recorded which). CDR3 sequence reads: CASSPREATNEKLFF. In DNA form, the CDR3 reads TGTGCCAGCTCACCCCGGGAAGCAACTAATGAAAAACTGTTTTTT.